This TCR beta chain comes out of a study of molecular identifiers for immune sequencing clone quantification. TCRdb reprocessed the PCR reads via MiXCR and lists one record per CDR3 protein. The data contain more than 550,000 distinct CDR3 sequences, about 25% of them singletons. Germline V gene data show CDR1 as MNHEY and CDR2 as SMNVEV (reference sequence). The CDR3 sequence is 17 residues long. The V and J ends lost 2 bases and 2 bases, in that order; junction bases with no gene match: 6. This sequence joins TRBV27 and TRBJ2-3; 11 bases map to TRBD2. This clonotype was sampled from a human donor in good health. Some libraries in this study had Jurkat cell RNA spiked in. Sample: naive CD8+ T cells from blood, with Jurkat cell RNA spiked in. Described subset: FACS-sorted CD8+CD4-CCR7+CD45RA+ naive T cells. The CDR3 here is CASSLLGLAEPTDTQYF. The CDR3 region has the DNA TGTGCCAGCAGTTTACTGGGACTAGCGGAACCCACAGATACGCAGTATTTT.